Listed below are T cell receptor beta chains from one sample, sequenced in a study of cytomegalovirus exposure and HLA in healthy donors. Clones were sequenced by immunoSEQ multiplex PCR, and TCRdb holds only the in-frame ones, with some missing. The sample lists 25,000 to 30,000 clones, roughly 66% seen once, with around 43% in the top ten. The sequencing sample was made of PBMCs. Receptors originate from a male donor in good health and CMV-seropositive. Each CDR3 is given without its conserved first and last residue. The D gene is left open where the match is weak. Part of the rows lack a size; the others show once, few, many or a class for expanded clones.

CDR3 length: 15
D gene: TRBD2
clone size: -
V gene: TRBV7-4
J gene: TRBJ2-1
CDR3 protein: ASSKRGREGSIPGQF

CDR3 length: 15
D gene: TRBD1
clone size: once
V gene: TRBV6-1
J gene: TRBJ1-5
CDR3 protein: ASSENIFGQGSQPQH

CDR3 length: 14
D gene: TRBD2
clone size: -
V gene: TRBV7-9
J gene: TRBJ2-1
CDR3 protein: ASSPEGGTRYDEQF

CDR3 length: 12
D gene: -
clone size: -
V gene: TRBV7-2
J gene: TRBJ2-1
CDR3 protein: ASSPITSSDEQF

CDR3 length: 11
D gene: -
clone size: few
V gene: TRBV6-5
J gene: TRBJ1-1
CDR3 protein: ASSSRENTEAF

CDR3 length: 13
D gene: -
clone size: once
V gene: TRBV7-2
J gene: TRBJ2-1
CDR3 protein: ASSLGTISYNEQF

CDR3 length: 11
D gene: TRBD1
clone size: few
V gene: TRBV15
J gene: TRBJ2-5
CDR3 protein: ATAWDSRETQY

CDR3 length: 11
D gene: -
clone size: few
V gene: TRBV5-1
J gene: TRBJ1-1
CDR3 protein: ASSPGLGTEAF

CDR3 length: 12
D gene: TRBD1
clone size: -
V gene: TRBV5-1
J gene: TRBJ2-7
CDR3 protein: ASSSRTGDNEQY

CDR3 length: 14
D gene: TRBD2
clone size: -
V gene: TRBV28
J gene: TRBJ2-5
CDR3 protein: ASSPPGGLDQETQY

CDR3 length: 14
D gene: TRBD2
clone size: few
V gene: TRBV5-1
J gene: TRBJ2-2
CDR3 protein: ASSSTSGSNTGELF

CDR3 length: 13
D gene: TRBD1
clone size: -
V gene: TRBV4-1
J gene: TRBJ1-4
CDR3 protein: ASSQEIQGRDELF

CDR3 length: 12
D gene: -
clone size: few
V gene: TRBV7-9
J gene: TRBJ1-2
CDR3 protein: ASSPGIGRYGYT

CDR3 length: 10
D gene: -
clone size: many
V gene: TRBV14
J gene: TRBJ1-2
CDR3 protein: ASNENGVGYT

CDR3 length: 14
D gene: TRBD2
clone size: -
V gene: TRBV28
J gene: TRBJ2-7
CDR3 protein: ASSTPSGRARYEQY

CDR3 length: 10
D gene: TRBD1
clone size: -
V gene: TRBV29-1
J gene: TRBJ2-7
CDR3 protein: SVGQVEVEQY

CDR3 length: 13
D gene: TRBD1
clone size: -
V gene: TRBV15
J gene: TRBJ2-7
CDR3 protein: ATSRDQGVLYEQY

CDR3 length: 13
D gene: TRBD1
clone size: -
V gene: TRBV6-1
J gene: TRBJ1-2
CDR3 protein: ASRDTGGANYGYT

CDR3 length: 13
D gene: TRBD1
clone size: few
V gene: TRBV10-3
J gene: TRBJ1-1
CDR3 protein: AISEPRQGTPEAF

CDR3 length: 13
D gene: -
clone size: few
V gene: TRBV7-2
J gene: TRBJ1-6
CDR3 protein: ASSLIQGRDSPLH

CDR3 length: 10
D gene: -
clone size: once
V gene: TRBV6-6
J gene: TRBJ1-4
CDR3 protein: ASSTGPGELF

CDR3 length: 14
D gene: TRBD1
clone size: -
V gene: TRBV5-4
J gene: TRBJ1-6
CDR3 protein: ASSFPGQYHNSPLH

CDR3 length: 12
D gene: -
clone size: -
V gene: TRBV5-1
J gene: TRBJ2-5
CDR3 protein: ASSFRKGGETQY

CDR3 length: 12
D gene: TRBD1
clone size: -
V gene: TRBV29-1
J gene: TRBJ2-2
CDR3 protein: SVLGQGETGELF

CDR3 length: 13
D gene: -
clone size: -
V gene: TRBV27
J gene: TRBJ2-7
CDR3 protein: ASSPSQDNSYEQY

CDR3 length: 11
D gene: -
clone size: -
V gene: TRBV5-1
J gene: TRBJ1-1
CDR3 protein: ASSLAGVPEAF

CDR3 length: 13
D gene: -
clone size: many
V gene: TRBV5-4
J gene: TRBJ2-3
CDR3 protein: ASSPGERTPDTQY

CDR3 length: 13
D gene: -
clone size: -
V gene: TRBV6-1
J gene: TRBJ2-5
CDR3 protein: ASREGAGETETQY

CDR3 length: 11
D gene: TRBD2
clone size: -
V gene: TRBV4-1
J gene: TRBJ2-1
CDR3 protein: ASSQTSGNEQF

CDR3 length: 12
D gene: TRBD1
clone size: -
V gene: TRBV5-1
J gene: TRBJ2-7
CDR3 protein: ASSAGTGTYEQY

CDR3 length: 12
D gene: -
clone size: -
V gene: TRBV11-2
J gene: TRBJ1-1
CDR3 protein: ASTHQRRNTEAF